This T cell receptor beta chain was captured in a study of identical twins. The study's findings and limits: Cord blood beta clonotypes that were abundant carried fewer insertions, and memory repertoires showed no such trend. Out-of-frame alpha sequences common to twins were enriched for low generation probability.

This clonotype came up many times. Its matching antigen is unknown. The ends were cut back, 0 bases at V and 4 bases at J, with 7 bases in the middle. The CDR3 covers 14 residues. CDR1 and CDR2 from the germline V gene are MGHRA and YSYEKL. Template switching, a step in the protocol, added a universal primer site, and cDNA carried unique molecular identifiers. TCRdb called the 5' RACE reads again in MiXCR, with one record for every CDR3 protein. Among around 650,000 distinct CDR3 sequences listed, 7% to 7.5% were seen once. These data were also filed under a second study, of yellow fever vaccine responses in identical twins. As that report states: Twin vaccine T cell responses reportedly seemed partly convergent, partly personalized.

The chain employs TRBV4-1 and TRBJ2-1; D unclear. The sequenced material came from PBMCs. This TCR was recovered from a woman aged 18-30 years in good health. CDR3 residues: CASSQDAVYNEQFF. The DNA for the CDR3 is TGCGCCAGCAGCCAAGACGCGGTTTACAATGAGCAGTTCTTC.